The sequence of this T cell receptor beta chain was determined in a study of shared clonotypes between healthy human individuals. Profiled with immunoSEQ multiplex PCR; TCRdb holds only in-frame clones, not every one. The table records approximately 2.3 million clones, about 92% of them present only once. A note on this clone: As yet, its antigen is unknown.

The study's findings and limits: The sampled material consisted only of blood, and tissue repertoires are likely to differ. Some clonotypes were shared by all four sorted-subset donors, while others were not shared. The non-shared ones had lower generation probabilities than the shared ones.

The receptor's source is a man aged 18 to 30 in good health. Some clones in this sample may be carry-over from other donors' samples. What was sequenced was naive CD4+ T cells from PBMCs. The subset denotes: CD45RA+ positively selected.

CDR3 residues: CASSDLAGVPANEQFF. The CDR3 nucleotides are TGTGCCAGCAGTGATCTAGCGGGAGTACCAGCCAATGAGCAGTTCTTC. V and J are TRBV2 and TRBJ2-1; TRBD2 agrees at 10 bases. The germline gives CDR1 SNHLY, CDR2 FYNNEI. This CDR3 contains 16 residues. The V segment lost 3 bases and the J segment 6 bases; nucleotides outside the gene matches: 8.